These 9 T cell receptor beta chains originate from one sample sequenced in a study of CD8+CD57+ T cells in acquired aplastic anemia. Genomic DNA served as template for TCR beta VDJ and CDR3 profiling. TCRdb reprocessed the reads with MiXCR, giving one entry per CDR3 protein. The sample shows around 170,000 distinct CDR3 sequences, around half of them seen only once. In patients chosen for sequencing, flow cytometry had shown CD8+CD57+ cell expansion. Sequences were obtained from sorted CD4+, CD8+, or CD8+CD57+ T cells (not recorded which) from PBMCs. The source of these receptors is a human donor with aplastic anemia.

This clonotype was detected a few times. V usage is TRBV15 and J usage is TRBJ2-2, with D uncertain. The CDR3 has 10 residues. Trimming took off 1 base at V and 9 bases at J, with 0 bases between the two ends. The germline CDR1 and CDR2 sequences are LNHNV and YYDKDF (reference sequence). The CDR3 here is CATSRGELFF. The CDR3 coding sequence is TGTGCCACCAGCAGAGGGGAGCTGTTTTTT.

This clonotype occurred a few times. The rearrangement joins TRBV27 to TRBJ1-5; D is undetermined. The length of the CDR3 is 14 residues. Per germline, CDR1 MNHEY and CDR2 SMNVEV (reference sequence). V lost 5 bases and J lost 0, with 8 bases in between. The CDR3 DNA reads as TGTGCCAGCAGTCTACAGTATAGCAATCAGCCCCAGCATTTT. Residues: CASSLQYSNQPQHF.

A word on this clonotype: It may be a read error: a sequence one base away is much more abundant. Without the conserved terminal phenylalanine or tryptophan, this CDR3 likely stems from a read error. The limits of the CDR3 on the DNA are not certain, so only TCRdb's listed CDR3 is given. This chain uses TRBV27 with TRBJ1-4. Germline V gives CDR1 MNHEY, CDR2 SMNVEV (reference sequence). The CDR3 adds up to 12 amino acids, both ends counted. CDR3 loop: CASRGHRRTQHP.

This clonotype was observed at least ten times. The chain carries TRBV7-9 and TRBJ2-4; 7 bases agree with TRBD1. This CDR3 is built from 15 residues. Per germline, CDR1 SEHNR and CDR2 FQNEAQ (reference sequence). V was pared by 5 bases and J by 7 bases, with 11 bases of the junction left unmatched. The CDR3 here is CASSDTGAPRNIQYF. For the CDR3, the DNA is TGTGCCAGCAGCGACACAGGGGCCCCAAGGAACATTCAGTACTTC.

This clonotype was observed many times. CDR3 nucleotides: TGTGCCAGCAGTGAACCTGGGACGGCCAACACTGAAGCTTTCTTT. Translated: CASSEPGTANTEAFF. The rearrangement links TRBV25-1 to TRBJ1-1; a possible D gene is TRBD1 (5 bases). Trimming pared 2 bases from V and 2 bases from J, leaving 12 bases between. CDR3 size: 15 residues. Germline assignment: CDR1 MGHDK and CDR2 SYGVNS.

This clonotype was found many times. The rearrangement uses TRBV7-2 and TRBJ1-5, with D possibly TRBD1 on 5 matching bases. CDR1 is SGHTA, CDR2 FQGNSA, per germline. The CDR3 covers 13 residues. Trimming removed 1 base from V and 6 bases from J, with 7 bases in between. The CDR3 sequence is CASSLGGAQPQHF. The CDR3 nucleotides are TGTGCCAGCAGCTTAGGAGGGGCTCAGCCCCAGCATTTT.

This clonotype was detected only a few times. This chain links TRBV7-9 with TRBJ2-1; no reliable D call. Trimming took 1 base from V and 9 from J, leaving 10 bases between them. Germline CDR1 reads SEHNR; CDR2 reads FQNEAQ (reference sequence). The CDR3 extends over 13 amino acids. CDR3 nucleotide sequence: TGTGCCAGCAGCTTAGTAGGGCTCGGTGAGCAGTTCTTC. Its protein is CASSLVGLGEQFF.

This clonotype was detected many times. This chain links TRBV12-3 or TRBV12-4 with TRBJ2-2; either TRBD1 or TRBD2 may fit D (6 bases each). The CDR3 is 15 residues long. V was shortened by 1 base and J by 5 bases, with 11 bases between the two germline ends. CDR3 bases: TGTGCCAGCAGTTTAGAGGGGGGAGGAACCGGGGAGCTGTTTTTT. Protein product: CASSLEGGGTGELFF.

J is TRBJ2-5 and V is TRBV25-1; 11 nucleotides line up with TRBD2. Trimming removed 11 bases from V and 3 bases from J; junction bases left unmatched: 5. CDR1 MGHDK and CDR2 SYGVNS come from the germline V gene. The CDR3 is 13 residues long. The CDR3 DNA reads TGTGCCTCTCAGGGACTAGCGGAAGAGACCCAGTACTTC. The encoded protein is CASQGLAEETQYF.